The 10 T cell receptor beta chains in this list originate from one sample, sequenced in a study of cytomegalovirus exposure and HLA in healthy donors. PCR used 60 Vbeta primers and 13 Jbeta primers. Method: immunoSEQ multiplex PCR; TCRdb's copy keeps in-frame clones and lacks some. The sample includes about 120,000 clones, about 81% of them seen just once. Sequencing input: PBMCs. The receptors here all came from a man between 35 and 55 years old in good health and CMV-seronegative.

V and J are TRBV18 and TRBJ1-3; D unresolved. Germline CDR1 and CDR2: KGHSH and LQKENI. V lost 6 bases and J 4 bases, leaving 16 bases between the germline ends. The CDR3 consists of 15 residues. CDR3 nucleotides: TGTGCCAGCTCCGAACAACGCGGGAAAGGAAACACCATATATTTT. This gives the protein CASSEQRGKGNTIYF.

The CDR3 protein is CASSPYGRVYEQYF. The CDR3 nucleotides read TGTGCCAGCAGCCCCTACGGCAGGGTCTACGAGCAGTACTTC. The chain joins TRBV7-2 to TRBJ2-7; TRBD1 might be the D (5 bases). Trimming removed 5 bases at V and 3 bases at J, with 14 bases between. The CDR3 spans 14 residues. Per the germline V gene, CDR1 is SGHTA and CDR2 is FQGNSA.

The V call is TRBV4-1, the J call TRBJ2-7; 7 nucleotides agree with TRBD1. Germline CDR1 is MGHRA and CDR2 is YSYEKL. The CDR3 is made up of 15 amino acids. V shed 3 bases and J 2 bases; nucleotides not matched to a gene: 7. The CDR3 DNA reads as TGCGCCAGCAGCCAGGCCGGGACAGAGGCCTACGAGCAGTACTTC. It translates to CASSQAGTEAYEQYF.

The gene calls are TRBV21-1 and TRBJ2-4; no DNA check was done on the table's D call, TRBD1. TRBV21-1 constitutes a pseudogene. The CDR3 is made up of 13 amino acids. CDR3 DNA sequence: TGTGCCAGCACGCAGGGGGCTGTCAACAGTCAGTACTTC. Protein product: CASTQGAVNSQYF.

The CDR3 coding sequence is TGTGCCAGCAGTTTATACCGGGGGGCGGGAGGCTACACCTTC. Translated, it gives CASSLYRGAGGYTF. This chain connects TRBV28 to TRBJ1-2; tentative D call: TRBD1 (6 bases). Deletions cut 1 base from V and 8 bases from J, with 14 bases between. CDR1 MDHEN and CDR2 SYDVKM come from the germline V gene. The CDR3 runs 14 residues.

The CDR3: CASSKSGTGANQPQHF. The CDR3 coding sequence is TGTGCCAGCAGCAAATCTGGGACAGGGGCCAATCAGCCCCAGCATTTT. The rearrangement links TRBV28 to TRBJ1-5; 10 bases align to TRBD1. Per the germline V gene, CDR1 is MDHEN and CDR2 is SYDVKM. CDR3 size: 16 residues. J gave up 3 bases and V 6 bases, and 8 bases lay outside the gene matches.

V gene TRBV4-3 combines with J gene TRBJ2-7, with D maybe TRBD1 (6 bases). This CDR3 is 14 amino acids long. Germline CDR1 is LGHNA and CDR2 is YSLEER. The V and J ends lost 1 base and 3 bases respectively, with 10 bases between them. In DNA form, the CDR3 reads TGCGCCAGCAGCCAAGCCCTAGGGGGCTACGAGCAGTACTTC. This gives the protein CASSQALGGYEQYF.

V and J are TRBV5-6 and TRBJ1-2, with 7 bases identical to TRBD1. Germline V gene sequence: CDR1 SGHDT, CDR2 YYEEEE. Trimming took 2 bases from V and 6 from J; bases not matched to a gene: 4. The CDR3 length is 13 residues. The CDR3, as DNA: TGTGCCAGCAGCTTAGGGACAGAGAATGGCTACACCTTC. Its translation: CASSLGTENGYTF.

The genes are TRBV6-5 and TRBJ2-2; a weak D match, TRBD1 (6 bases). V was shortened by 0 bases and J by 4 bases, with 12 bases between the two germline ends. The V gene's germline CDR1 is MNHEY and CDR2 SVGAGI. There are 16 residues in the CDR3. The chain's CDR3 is CASSYSAGASTGELFF. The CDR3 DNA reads TGTGCCAGCAGTTACTCGGCAGGGGCCTCCACCGGGGAGCTGTTTTTT.

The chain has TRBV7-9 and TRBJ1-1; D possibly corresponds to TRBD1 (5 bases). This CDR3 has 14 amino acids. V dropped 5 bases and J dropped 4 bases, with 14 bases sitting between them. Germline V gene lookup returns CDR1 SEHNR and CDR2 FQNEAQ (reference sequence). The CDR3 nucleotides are TGTGCCAGCAGCCGCATGGGGGGGGGCACTGAAGCTTTCTTT. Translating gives CASSRMGGGTEAFF.